Following are 27 T cell receptor beta chains from one sample sequenced in a study of blood T cells in healthy people across ages. The authors ran a second PCR of 7 to 11 cycles using a sample-barcoded 5' primer and a J-beta primer mix. TCRdb processed the 5' RACE reads anew with MiXCR; each CDR3 protein has one entry. The sample records some 760,000 distinct CDR3 sequences, 25% being singletons. The same specimen was also included in a second study, on T cells of mothers and their children.

The sequenced sample was blood. These receptors all stem from a boy aged 5-17 years in good health.

V usage is TRBV4-3 and J usage is TRBJ2-7, with 8 bases that match TRBD2. The ends lost 2 bases at V and 5 bases at J; junction bases unmatched: 11. The V gene's germline CDR1 is LGHNA and CDR2 YSLEER. This CDR3 has 16 residues. The CDR3 DNA reads as TGCGCCAGCAGCCAATCCAAACTTATGCGGGAGGACGAGCAGTACTTC. It yields the protein CASSQSKLMREDEQYF.

This chain uses TRBV7-2 with TRBJ2-3, with a tentative D call TRBD2 (5 bases). There are 16 residues in the CDR3. Germline V lookup: CDR1 SGHTA, CDR2 FQGNSA. Trimming cost V 2 bases and J 5 bases, with 17 bases left between them. The CDR3: CASSLSGRVGGDTQYF. The CDR3 DNA reads as TGTGCCAGCAGCTTATCCGGCCGCGTTGGAGGAGATACGCAGTATTTT.

This clonotype was seen a few times. The chain combines TRBV23-1 with TRBJ2-1, with TRBD2 matching over 7 bases. TRBV23-1 is noted as an ORF with a role that remains uncertain. The CDR3 loop spans 17 amino acids. V lost 0 bases and J lost 6; bases outside the gene matches: 11. CDR3 DNA sequence: TGCGCCAGCAGTCAATCCTCGATCGGACTAGAGCTCAATGAGCAGTTCTTC. Translating it yields CASSQSSIGLELNEQFF.

The chain uses TRBV12-5 and TRBJ2-7; D is unresolved. Germline V gives CDR1 LGHNT, CDR2 FRNRAP. This CDR3 comprises 13 residues. V lost 3 bases, J lost 4 bases, and 10 bases lay in between. CDR3 nucleotide sequence: TGTGCTAGTGGTTTAAACGCAGTGTACGAGCAGTACTTC. It codes for CASGLNAVYEQYF.

This chain connects TRBV11-2 to TRBJ2-1; 7 bases match TRBD1. Germline lookup yields CDR1 SGHAT and CDR2 FQNNGV. After removal of 2 bases from V and 6 bases from J, the junction contained 10 bases not matched to a gene. This CDR3 is 16 amino acids long. The CDR3: CASSLSSLAGGNEQFF. In nucleotides, the CDR3 is TGTGCCAGCAGCTTAAGTAGCCTGGCAGGGGGCAATGAGCAGTTCTTC.

V is TRBV25-1 and J is TRBJ1-1; the D gene is possibly TRBD1 (5 bases). CDR1 and CDR2 (germline): MGHDK, SYGVNS. This CDR3 has 14 amino acids. V was cut by 10 bases and J by 1 base, with 16 bases left in between. The CDR3 region is CATKGGRENTEAFF. In nucleotides, the CDR3 is TGTGCCACCAAGGGTGGCAGGGAGAACACTGAAGCTTTCTTT.

This clonotype has more than one count but fewer than ten. The J gene is TRBJ2-2, the V gene TRBV6-4, with TRBD1 identical over 7 bases. The germline CDR1 and CDR2 sequences are MRHNA and SNTAGT. With 2 bases clipped from V and 4 bases from J, the junction kept 4 bases outside the gene matches. This CDR3 is 15 amino acids long. CDR3 region: CASSDGQGVTGELFF. DNA of the CDR3: TGTGCCAGCAGTGACGGGCAGGGGGTCACCGGGGAGCTGTTTTTT.

The chain has TRBV20-1 and TRBJ1-2; D is unclear. The length of the CDR3 is 12 residues. V was cut by 4 bases and J by 4 bases, with 10 bases left in between. Germline assignment: CDR1 DFQATT and CDR2 SNEGSKA (reference sequence). CDR3 protein: CSAKQSSYGYTF. CDR3 in DNA: TGCAGTGCTAAACAGAGCTCCTATGGCTACACCTTC.

The gene calls are TRBV25-1 and TRBJ2-1, with D possibly matching TRBD2 (6 bases). Between the trimmed V and J ends, which lost 4 bases and 9 bases, there was a span of 13 bases. Germline loops: CDR1 MGHDK, CDR2 SYGVNS. This CDR3 region has 13 residues. This CDR3 is CASSGGTYVEQFF. The CDR3 region has the DNA TGTGCCAGCAGTGGGGGGACTTACGTTGAGCAGTTCTTC.

This clonotype was seen more than once but under ten times. The chain has TRBV6-2 or TRBV6-3 and TRBJ2-1; the D gene is possibly TRBD1 (6 bases). The CDR3 extends over 14 amino acids. V lost 9 bases and J lost 7, with 19 bases in between. The germline CDR1 and CDR2 sequences are MNHEY and SVGEGT. The DNA for the CDR3 is TGTGCCAGTTCCACAGGGTTGGGCTTGAATGAGCAGTTCTTC. The encoded protein is CASSTGLGLNEQFF.

This clonotype appeared once. The chain employs TRBV6-1 and TRBJ2-1; possibly TRBD1 or TRBD2 for D (7 bases each). The CDR3 consists of 13 residues. Trimming pared 6 bases from V and 8 bases from J, leaving 14 bases between. From germline, CDR1 is MNHNS and CDR2 SASEGT. The DNA for the CDR3 is TGTGCCAGCAGCGCAGGGGGGGAAGATGAGCAGTTCTTC. Protein sequence: CASSAGGEDEQFF.

The chain employs TRBV7-8 and TRBJ1-5, with a weak D call TRBD1 (6 bases). The CDR3 spans 15 residues. V dropped 5 bases and J dropped 7 bases, with 18 bases sitting between them. The germline V gene encodes CDR1 SGHVS and CDR2 FQNEAQ. The DNA for the CDR3 is TGTGCCAGCAGCCCCGGTGACAGGAGATACCAGCCCCAGCATTTT. It translates to CASSPGDRRYQPQHF.

J is TRBJ2-1 and V is TRBV20-1; D possibly corresponds to TRBD2 (5 bases). This CDR3 region has 15 residues. Deletions cut 0 bases from V and 2 bases from J, with 11 bases between. Germline CDR1 and CDR2: DFQATT and SNEGSKA (reference sequence). CDR3 sequence: CSARERARTYNEQFF. CDR3 nucleotide sequence: TGCAGTGCTAGAGAGCGGGCTAGAACCTACAATGAGCAGTTCTTC.

This clonotype was seen ten or more times. The chain combines TRBV6-1 with TRBJ1-2, with D unresolved. Germline CDR1 is MNHNS and CDR2 is SASEGT. This CDR3 comprises 13 residues. V shed 5 bases and J shed 2 bases, with 9 bases lying between them. The CDR3 DNA follows: TGTGCCAGCAGTCCCACAGTAAACTATGGCTACACCTTC. This sequence encodes CASSPTVNYGYTF.

This sequence joins TRBV29-1 and TRBJ2-1, with D maybe TRBD1 (6 bases). The V and J ends lost 4 bases and 9 bases respectively, with 13 bases between them. CDR3 length equals 12 residues. Germline V gene sequence: CDR1 SQVTM, CDR2 ANQGSEA. CDR3: CSVGAGDGEQFF. The CDR3 DNA sequence: TGCAGCGTTGGGGCAGGGGATGGTGAGCAGTTCTTC.

This clonotype came up many times. The chain combines TRBV6-4 with TRBJ2-3; TRBD2 is a possible D gene (5 bases). V lost 5 bases, J lost 5 bases, and 14 bases lay in between. The CDR3 is 14 amino acids. CDR1 is MRHNA, CDR2 SNTAGT, per germline. The CDR3 loop is CASSSDGGGDTQYF. The DNA of the CDR3 is TGTGCCAGCAGTAGTGACGGAGGCGGAGATACGCAGTATTTT.

The V and J genes are TRBV6-2 or TRBV6-3 and TRBJ2-5; D might be TRBD1 or TRBD2, each matching 6 bases. The J call is uncertain, as TRBJ2-7 better fits the DNA end. Germline assignment: CDR1 MNHEY and CDR2 SVGEGT. CDR3 length equals 17 residues. The CDR3 coding sequence is TGTGCCAGCAGTCCCCTGGCCATAACAGGGAGGAGCTACGAGCAGTACTTC. Translated: CASSPLAITGRSYEQYF.

This clonotype occurred a few times. The rearrangement uses TRBV10-3 and TRBJ1-2, with a possible D match to TRBD1 (6 bases). CDR1 is ENHRY, CDR2 SYGVKD, per germline. This CDR3 contains 14 residues. V dropped 11 bases and J dropped 0 bases, with 16 bases sitting between them. This CDR3 reads CAAQGFPANYGYTF. In DNA, the CDR3 is TGTGCCGCCCAGGGGTTCCCAGCTAACTATGGCTACACCTTC.

In its sample, this clonotype was seen a few times. The chain combines TRBV9 with TRBJ2-5; D might be TRBD2 (5 bases). The CDR3 runs 15 residues. Germline V gene data show CDR1 as SGDLS and CDR2 as YYNGEE. V was trimmed by 3 bases and J by 2 bases, leaving 14 bases between them. CDR3 sequence (DNA): TGTGCCAGCAGCGCCCATGATCGGGGTCAAGAGACCCAGTACTTC. Its protein is CASSAHDRGQETQYF.

The chain couples TRBV7-2 to TRBJ2-7; 11 bases align to TRBD1. Germline CDR1 is SGHTA and CDR2 is FQGNSA. The CDR3 contains 14 residues. With V trimmed by 5 bases and J by 1 base, 1 base remained unmatched. This CDR3 is CASSRDRGSYEQYF. The DNA for the CDR3 is TGTGCCAGCAGCCGGGACAGGGGGTCCTACGAGCAGTACTTC.

This clonotype was counted only a few times. The chain recombines TRBV28 with TRBJ2-3; 9 nucleotides match TRBD2. V shed 4 bases and J 3 bases; nucleotides not matched to a gene: 17. Germline V gene data show CDR1 as MDHEN and CDR2 as SYDVKM. The CDR3 runs to 19 residues. The CDR3 is CASSSPSPAGGKQTDTQYF. The CDR3 region has the DNA TGTGCCAGCAGTTCTCCAAGTCCGGCGGGAGGGAAGCAAACAGATACGCAGTATTTT.

This clonotype came up a few times. The chain couples TRBV12-3 or TRBV12-4 to TRBJ2-1; possibly TRBD1 or TRBD2 for D (5 bases each). This CDR3 contains 16 residues. V lost 0 bases and J lost 6, with 15 bases in between. As DNA, the CDR3 is TGTGCCAGCAGTTTAGCGCTGGAGGACACACTCAATGAGCAGTTCTTC. Translated: CASSLALEDTLNEQFF.

This clonotype was detected only a few times. The chain couples TRBV28 to TRBJ1-1; TRBD1 is a possible D gene (6 bases). V was pared by 8 bases and J by 1 base, with 11 bases between. CDR3 length: 13 amino acids. Germline CDR1 reads MDHEN; CDR2 reads SYDVKM. The CDR3 spells CASGRGQNTEAFF. CDR3 DNA: TGTGCCAGCGGGCGGGGGCAGAACACTGAAGCTTTCTTT.

This chain joins TRBV5-1 and TRBJ2-5; tentative D call: TRBD2 (6 bases). The length of the CDR3 is 15 residues. Trimming cost V 3 bases and J 4 bases, with 16 bases left between them. Germline CDR1 SGHRS, CDR2 YFSETQ. The CDR3 here is CASSSGTRGIETQYF. The CDR3 DNA follows: TGCGCCAGCAGCTCCGGGACCCGGGGGATAGAGACCCAGTACTTC.

A single count supports this clonotype. Mismatch with germline at one junction end may stem from a read error. DNA for the CDR3: TGCAGCGTTGAAGGAACAGGGAAATACTATGGCTACACATTC. Its protein product is CSVEGTGKYYGYTF. The chain employs TRBV29-1 and TRBJ1-2; TRBD1 is a possible D gene (6 bases). The CDR3 spans 14 residues. Germline V gene sequence: CDR1 SQVTM, CDR2 ANQGSEA.

V is TRBV9 and J is TRBJ2-2; TRBD1 might be the D (6 bases). The CDR3 spans 16 residues. V was shortened by 2 bases and J by 7 bases, with 18 bases between the two germline ends. Germline V gene data show CDR1 as SGDLS and CDR2 as YYNGEE. The CDR3 sequence: CASSVIGQPIDGELFF. DNA of the CDR3: TGTGCCAGCAGCGTCATCGGACAGCCTATCGACGGGGAGCTGTTTTTT. Looking up the rest from reference TRBV9 and TRBJ2-2 gives the full variable domain: DSGVTQTPKHLITATGQRVTLRCSPRSGDLSVYWYQQSLDQGLQFLIQYYNGEERAKGNILERFSAQQFPDLHSELNLSSLELGDSALYFCASSVIGQPIDGELFFGEGSRLTVL.

A few counts support this clonotype. V is TRBV7-9 and J is TRBJ2-3; D gene uncertain. The CDR3 runs 13 residues. Germline V gene data show CDR1 as SEHNR and CDR2 as FQNEAQ (reference sequence). The ends were cut back, 0 bases at V and 6 bases at J, with 7 bases in the middle. DNA of the CDR3: TGTGCCAGCAGCTTAGCTGAGGTCGATACGCAGTATTTT. The encoded protein is CASSLAEVDTQYF.